This T cell receptor (beta chain) was identified in a study of blood T cell repertoires in COVID-19. Study background: Sites in the United States, Italy and Spain provided acute and convalescent COVID-19 samples. T cells, B-cell-depleted T cells, or PBMCs provided the cDNA or gDNA that served as material.

Generated by immunoSEQ multiplex PCR, the TCRdb table keeps only in-frame clones and is missing some. This sample yields about 260,000 clones, of which nearly 90% are seen a single time; about 0.64% belongs to the top ten. The TCR sequence derives from a human donor in a cohort sampled during active COVID-19. The sample consisted of peripheral blood.

The CDR3 protein is CASSPGQGNYGYTF. Here the CDR3 DNA reads TGTGCCAGCAGTCCGGGACAGGGAAACTATGGCTACACCTTC. The chain employs TRBV9 and TRBJ1-2, with TRBD1 identical over 9 bases. J was trimmed by 2 bases and V by 5 bases; bases with no gene match: 4. There are 14 residues in the CDR3. Germline CDR1 is SGDLS and CDR2 is YYNGEE.